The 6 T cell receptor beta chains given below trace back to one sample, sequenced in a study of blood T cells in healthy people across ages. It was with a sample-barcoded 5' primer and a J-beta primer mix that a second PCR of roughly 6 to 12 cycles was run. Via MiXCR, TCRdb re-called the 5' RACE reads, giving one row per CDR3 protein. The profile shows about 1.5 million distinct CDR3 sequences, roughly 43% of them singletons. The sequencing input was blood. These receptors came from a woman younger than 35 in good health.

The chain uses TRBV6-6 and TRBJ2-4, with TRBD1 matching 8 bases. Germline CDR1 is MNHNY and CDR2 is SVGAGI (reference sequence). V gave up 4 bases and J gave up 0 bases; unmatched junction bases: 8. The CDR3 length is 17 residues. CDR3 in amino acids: CASSSADRAIAKNIQYF. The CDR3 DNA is TGTGCCAGCAGTTCCGCGGACAGGGCCATAGCCAAAAACATTCAGTACTTC.

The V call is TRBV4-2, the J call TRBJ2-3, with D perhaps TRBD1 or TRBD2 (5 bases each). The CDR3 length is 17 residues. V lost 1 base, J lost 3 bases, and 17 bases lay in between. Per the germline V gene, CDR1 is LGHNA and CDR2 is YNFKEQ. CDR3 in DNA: TGTGCCAGCAGCCAAGGATTGGGGGTAGGGGAAACAGATACGCAGTATTTT. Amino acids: CASSQGLGVGETDTQYF.

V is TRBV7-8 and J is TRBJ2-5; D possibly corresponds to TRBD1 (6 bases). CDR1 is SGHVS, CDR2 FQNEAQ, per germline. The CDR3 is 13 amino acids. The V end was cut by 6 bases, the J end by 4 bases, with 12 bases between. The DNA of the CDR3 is TGTGCCAGCAGAGGGGGTGGCAGAGAGACCCAGTACTTC. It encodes CASRGGGRETQYF.

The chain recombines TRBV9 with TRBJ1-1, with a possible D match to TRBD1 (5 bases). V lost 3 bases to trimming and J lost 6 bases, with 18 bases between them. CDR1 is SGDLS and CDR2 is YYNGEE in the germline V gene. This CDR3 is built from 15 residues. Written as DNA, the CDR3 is TGTGCCAGCAGCGGGGGGAGAGGCCGGGCTGCTGAAGCTTTCTTT. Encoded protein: CASSGGRGRAAEAFF.

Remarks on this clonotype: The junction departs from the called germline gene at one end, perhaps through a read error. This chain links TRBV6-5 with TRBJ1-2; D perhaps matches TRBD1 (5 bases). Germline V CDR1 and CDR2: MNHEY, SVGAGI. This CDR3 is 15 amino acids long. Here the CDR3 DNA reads TGTGCCAGCAGTACTCACGGGACGGCAAACTATGACTACACCTTC. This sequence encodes CASSTHGTANYDYTF.

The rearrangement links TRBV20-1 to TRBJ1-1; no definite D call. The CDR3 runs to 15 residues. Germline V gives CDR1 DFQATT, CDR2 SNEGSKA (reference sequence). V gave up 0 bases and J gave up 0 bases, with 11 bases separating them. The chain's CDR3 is CSAREGNTLNTEAFF. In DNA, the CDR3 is TGCAGTGCTAGAGAGGGGAACACACTGAACACTGAAGCTTTCTTT.